This T cell receptor (beta chain) was captured in a study of blood T cell repertoires in COVID-19. Overall study: Donors in the United States, Italy and Spain gave samples during acute or convalescent COVID-19. Sample material is recorded as cDNA or gDNA derived from T cells, B-cell-depleted T cells, or PBMCs.

Original methodology: Amplification of reference gene primers was used by the study to estimate nucleated cell counts. Sequencing used immunoSEQ multiplex PCR; TCRdb keeps in-frame clones, though not all of them. V and J calls and clone size are given by that table; D and trimming were obtained from the DNA. The sample lists about 120,000 clones, around 64% occurring once. From germline, CDR1 is SGHRS and CDR2 YFSETQ. The CDR3 loop spans 14 amino acids. V trimming: 4 bases; J trimming: 7 bases; junction bases outside the gene matches: 10. Sequenced sample: peripheral blood. This TCR came from a human donor with acute or convalescent COVID-19. The donor label of this sample is uncertain. The genes are TRBV5-1 and TRBJ1-2; 7 bases agree with TRBD1. The CDR3, as DNA: TGCGCCAGCAGCACTTCCCGGGACAGCCTTGGCTACACCTTC. Translation: CASSTSRDSLGYTF.